A single T cell receptor beta chain is shown here with its context. Original processing methods: Amplifying reference gene primers gave estimates of nucleated cell counts. The data were produced by immunoSEQ multiplex PCR, yet TCRdb's version contains in-frame clones alone and is incomplete. V, J and clone size reflect that table, while D and trimming were determined from the DNA. The table lists 100,000 to 140,000 clones, around four fifths of them singletons. This record belongs to a study of blood T cell repertoires in COVID-19. Study-level information: Sites across the United States, Italy and Spain contributed samples from acute and convalescent COVID-19. Sources were T cells, B-cell-depleted T cells, or PBMCs; the material itself was cDNA or gDNA.

Trimming shortened V by 6 bases and J by 4 bases, and 10 bases separated the two germline ends. There are 12 residues in the CDR3. CDR1 KGHSH and CDR2 LQKENI come from the germline V gene. The sequencing input was peripheral blood. The chain links TRBV18 to TRBJ2-7, with D possibly TRBD1 on 6 matching bases. The TCR was taken from a man in his sixties or seventies with acute or convalescent COVID-19. The CDR3 loop is CASSVQGYEQYF. The CDR3 DNA reads as TGTGCCAGCTCTGTACAGGGTTACGAGCAGTACTTC.